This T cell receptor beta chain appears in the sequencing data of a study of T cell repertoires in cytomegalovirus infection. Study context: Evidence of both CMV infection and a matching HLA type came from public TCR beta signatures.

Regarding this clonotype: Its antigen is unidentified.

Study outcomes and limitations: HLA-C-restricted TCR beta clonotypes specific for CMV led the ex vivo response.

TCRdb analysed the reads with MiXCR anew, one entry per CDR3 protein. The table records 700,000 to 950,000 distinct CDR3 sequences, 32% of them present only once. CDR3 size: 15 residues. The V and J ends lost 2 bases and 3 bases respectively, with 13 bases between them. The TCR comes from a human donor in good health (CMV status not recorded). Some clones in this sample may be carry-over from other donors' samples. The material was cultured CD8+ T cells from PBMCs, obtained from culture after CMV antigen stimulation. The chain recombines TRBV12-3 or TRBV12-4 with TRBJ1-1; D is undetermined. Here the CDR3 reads CASSLNEAFDTEAFF. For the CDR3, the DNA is TGTGCCAGCAGTTTAAATGAGGCTTTCGACACTGAAGCTTTCTTT.